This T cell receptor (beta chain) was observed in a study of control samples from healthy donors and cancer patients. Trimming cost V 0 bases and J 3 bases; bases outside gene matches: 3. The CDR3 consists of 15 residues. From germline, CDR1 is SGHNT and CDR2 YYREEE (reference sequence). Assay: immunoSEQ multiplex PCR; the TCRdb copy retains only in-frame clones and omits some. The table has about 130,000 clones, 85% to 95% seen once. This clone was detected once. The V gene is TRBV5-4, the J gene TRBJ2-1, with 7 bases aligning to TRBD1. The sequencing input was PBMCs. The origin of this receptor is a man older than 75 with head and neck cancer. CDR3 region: CASSLATGVYNEQFF. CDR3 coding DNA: TGTGCCAGCAGCTTGGCCACAGGGGTCTACAATGAGCAGTTCTTC. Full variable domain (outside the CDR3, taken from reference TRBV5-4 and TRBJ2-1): ETGVTQSPTHLIKTRGQQVTLRCSSQSGHNTVSWYQQALGQGPQFIFQYYREEENGRGNFPPRFSGLQFPNYSSELNVNALELDDSALYLCASSLATGVYNEQFFGPGTRLTVL.